One sample yielded the 24 T cell receptor beta chains listed below, sequenced in a study of blood T cells in healthy people across ages. The authors ran a second PCR of about 7 to 11 cycles using a sample-barcoded 5' primer and a J-beta primer mix. TCRdb used MiXCR to reprocess the 5' RACE reads, holding one entry per CDR3 protein. The sample lists 600,000 or so distinct CDR3 sequences; 40% to 55% were seen once. The sequencing input was blood. The receptors derive from a man at least 80 years old in good health.

This clonotype came up once. J is TRBJ2-3 and V is TRBV5-6; 7 positions agree with TRBD1. Germline assignment: CDR1 SGHDT and CDR2 YYEEEE. The V segment lost 4 bases and the J segment 1 base; nucleotides outside the gene matches: 9. The CDR3 loop spans 16 amino acids. CDR3 protein: CASSLGGRWGTDTQYF. The CDR3 bases are TGTGCCAGCAGCCTAGGGGGCAGATGGGGCACAGATACGCAGTATTTT. Full variable domain (outside the CDR3, taken from reference TRBV5-6 and TRBJ2-3): DAGVTQSPTHLIKTRGQQVTLRCSPKSGHDTVSWYQQALGQGPQFIFQYYEEEERQRGNFPDRFSGHQFPNYSSELNVNALLLGDSALYLCASSLGGRWGTDTQYFGPGTRLTVL.

V and J are TRBV20-1 and TRBJ2-3; 7 positions match TRBD2. After removal of 5 bases from V and 1 base from J, the junction contained 15 bases not matched to a gene. In germline, CDR1 is DFQATT, CDR2 SNEGSKA (reference sequence). This CDR3 has 17 amino acids. CDR3 residues: CSARVPYGLGGTDTQYF. Written as DNA, the CDR3 is TGCAGTGCTCGAGTTCCCTATGGACTAGGGGGCACAGATACGCAGTATTTT.

This chain connects TRBV20-1 to TRBJ1-4; D is uncertain. CDR1 DFQATT and CDR2 SNEGSKA come from the germline V gene (reference sequence). This CDR3 has 14 residues. V lost 0 bases and J 5 bases, leaving 10 bases between the germline ends. CDR3: CSARETERNEKLFF. The CDR3, as DNA: TGCAGTGCTAGAGAAACAGAAAGAAATGAAAAACTGTTTTTT.

This clonotype occurred a few times. Here the CDR3 reads CASSEKAGSYGYTF. The CDR3 DNA sequence: TGCGCCAGCAGCGAGAAAGCAGGGAGCTATGGCTACACCTTC. The chain is built from TRBV5-1 and TRBJ1-2; TRBD1 is a possible D gene (5 bases). Germline CDR1 and CDR2: SGHRS and YFSETQ. With 4 bases removed from V and 4 bases from J, the gap between germline ends came to 14 bases. The CDR3 is 14 amino acids.

This chain links TRBV29-1 with TRBJ2-2; D is perhaps TRBD1 (7 bases). V was trimmed by 7 bases and J by 6 bases, leaving 15 bases between them. In germline, CDR1 is SQVTM, CDR2 ANQGSEA. The CDR3 loop spans 13 amino acids. CDR3 protein: CSAGDRAAGELFF. The CDR3 DNA reads as TGCAGCGCGGGAGACAGGGCGGCCGGGGAGCTGTTTTTT.

This clonotype turned up a few times. V usage is TRBV5-1 and J usage is TRBJ1-6, with D maybe TRBD1 (5 bases). In germline, CDR1 is SGHRS, CDR2 YFSETQ. The V end lost 0 bases, the J end lost 9 bases, and 13 bases lay between the germline ends. This CDR3 is built from 15 residues. CDR3 sequence: CASSLVGGIGSPLHF. The CDR3, as DNA: TGCGCCAGCAGCTTGGTGGGGGGAATCGGTTCACCCCTCCACTTT.

V and J are TRBV5-1 and TRBJ2-1; D uncertain. This CDR3 is 13 amino acids long. Trimming left V 7 bases short and J 8 bases short, with 16 bases between. CDR1 is SGHRS and CDR2 is YFSETQ in the germline V gene. Written as DNA, the CDR3 is TGCGCCAGCCGGCCCCTAGTGGGCGATGAGCAGTTCTTC. Protein sequence: CASRPLVGDEQFF.

This clonotype was picked up a small number of times. The chain's CDR3 is CASSAEAAGTDTQYF. The CDR3 coding sequence is TGTGCCAGCAGCGCGGAGGCGGCGGGTACAGATACGCAGTATTTT. The chain links TRBV7-3 to TRBJ2-3; D might be TRBD2 (5 bases). The CDR3 contains 15 residues. Deletions cut 5 bases from V and 3 bases from J, with 15 bases between. CDR1 is SGHTA, CDR2 FQGTGA, per germline.

This chain connects TRBV2 to TRBJ2-3; 11 bases align to TRBD2. J gave up 4 bases and V 5 bases, and 5 bases lay outside the gene matches. The CDR3 is made up of 15 amino acids. CDR1 SNHLY and CDR2 FYNNEI come from the germline V gene. The CDR3 nucleotides are TGTGCCAGCAGTAAACTAGCGGGAGCTTCAGATACGCAGTATTTT. It specifies CASSKLAGASDTQYF.

The sample holds a few counts of this clonotype. The chain's CDR3 is CSARDETSSYNEQFF. The DNA for the CDR3 is TGCAGTGCTAGAGATGAAACGAGCTCCTACAATGAGCAGTTCTTC. The rearrangement links TRBV20-1 to TRBJ2-1; D remains ambiguous. V was pared by 0 bases and J by 0 bases, with 9 bases between. The germline V gene has CDR1 DFQATT and CDR2 SNEGSKA (reference sequence). The CDR3 is 15 amino acids.

This clonotype was counted at least ten times. A much larger clone differs by one base, so this may be a read error. V usage is TRBV6-5 and J usage is TRBJ2-1; 9 bases map to TRBD2. V trimming: 2 bases; J trimming: 4 bases; junction bases outside the gene matches: 6. The CDR3 contains 16 residues. Per germline, CDR1 MNHEY and CDR2 SVGAGI. CDR3 loop: CASSYRAGLAYNEQFF. The CDR3 nucleotides read TGTGCCAGCAGTTACAGGGCGGGACTAGCATACAATGAGCAGTTCTTC.

This rearrangement joins TRBV20-1 to TRBJ2-3; TRBD2 matches 7 bases. CDR1 and CDR2 from the germline V gene are DFQATT and SNEGSKA (reference sequence). The CDR3 runs to 14 residues. With 4 bases clipped from V and 4 bases from J, the junction kept 8 bases outside the gene matches. DNA of the CDR3: TGCAGTGCTAAGCGGGGAACTTCTTCAGATACGCAGTATTTT. Its translation: CSAKRGTSSDTQYF.

This clonotype has a handful of counts. The chain joins TRBV24-1 to TRBJ2-1, with 9 bases fitting TRBD2. CDR1 is KGHDR and CDR2 is SFDVKD in the germline V gene. V shed 9 bases, J shed 5 bases, and the junction held 4 bases outside the gene matches. This CDR3 is 13 amino acids long. The CDR3 sequence: CATAGGVDNEQFF. The CDR3 DNA sequence: TGTGCCACCGCGGGGGGGGTCGACAATGAGCAGTTCTTC.

The V gene is TRBV5-1, the J gene TRBJ1-4, with 8 bases matching TRBD1. CDR1 SGHRS and CDR2 YFSETQ come from the germline V gene. J lost 8 bases, V lost 1 base, and 7 bases had no gene match. The CDR3 length is 15 residues. The CDR3 here is CASSLMQGAREKLFF. CDR3 DNA sequence: TGCGCCAGCAGCTTGATGCAGGGGGCGCGGGAAAAACTGTTTTTT. Variable domain in full (rest from reference TRBV5-1 and TRBJ1-4): KAGVTQTPRYLIKTRGQQVTLSCSPISGHRSVSWYQQTPGQGLQFLFEYFSETQRNKGNFPGRFSGRQFSNSRSEMNVSTLELGDSALYLCASSLMQGAREKLFFGSGTQLSVL.

This clonotype turned up a few times. The genes are TRBV6-2 or TRBV6-3 and TRBJ2-7; TRBD2 matches 12 bases. Germline values: CDR1 MNHEY, CDR2 SVGEGT. Germline trimming cut 7 bases from V and 2 bases from J; bases unmatched to any gene: 3. The CDR3 has 14 residues. This CDR3 is CASMRTSGTYEQYF. CDR3 sequence (DNA): TGTGCCAGCATGAGGACTAGCGGGACCTACGAGCAGTACTTC.

A word on this clonotype: Germline and junction disagree at one end, which may indicate a read error. The V call is TRBV11-2, the J call TRBJ2-1, with 8 bases lining up with TRBD1. CDR1 and CDR2 from the germline V gene are SGHAT and FQNNGV. There are 15 residues in the CDR3. The CDR3 DNA reads as TGTGCCAGCAGCTTAGAGGGACAGGAGTACAAGGAGCAGTTCTTC. It translates to CASSLEGQEYKEQFF.

The chain links TRBV30 to TRBJ1-2; D ambiguous. Trimming stripped 2 bases from V and 9 bases from J, with 19 bases between. Germline CDR1 and CDR2: GTSNPN and SVGIG (reference sequence). The CDR3 length is 14 residues. The CDR3 reads CAWSPGPLERRYTF. The CDR3 bases are TGTGCCTGGAGTCCGGGTCCCCTTGAGAGGCGCTACACCTTC.

A remark on this clonotype: One end of the junction varies from germline; a read error may be responsible. The genes are TRBV9 and TRBJ2-6; TRBD1 is a possible D gene (5 bases). The germline gives CDR1 SGDLS, CDR2 YYNGEE. The CDR3 consists of 17 residues. The CDR3 region has the DNA TGTGCCAGCAGCGTAGCGACTGTAAACTCTGGGGCCAACGTCCCGACTTTC. This translates into CASSVATVNSGANVPTF. Supplemented by reference TRBV9 and TRBJ2-6, the full variable domain reads DSGVTQTPKHLITATGQRVTLRCSPRSGDLSVYWYQQSLDQGLQFLIQYYNGEERAKGNILERFSAQQFPDLHSELNLSSLELGDSALYFCASSVATVNSGANVPTFGAGSRLTVL.

V is TRBV20-1 and J is TRBJ2-3; 10 nucleotides match TRBD2. Looked up from germline, CDR1 is DFQATT and CDR2 is SNEGSKA (reference sequence). CDR3 size: 15 residues. The ends lost 5 bases at V and 3 bases at J; junction bases unmatched: 8. The CDR3 sequence is CSAPPGTSATDTQYF. The CDR3 DNA reads as TGCAGTGCTCCTCCCGGGACTAGCGCAACAGATACGCAGTATTTT.

This clonotype occurred a few times. The chain links TRBV10-3 to TRBJ2-5; TRBD2 might be the D (5 bases). The V and J ends lost 1 base and 9 bases respectively, with 15 bases between them. The length of the CDR3 is 14 residues. Per germline, CDR1 ENHRY and CDR2 SYGVKD. The CDR3 DNA is TGTGCCATCAGTGAGTACGGGATCGCGAGTCCCCAGTACTTC. Protein product: CAISEYGIASPQYF.

This clonotype was recorded at least ten times. The V call is TRBV6-5, the J call TRBJ2-7; 10 bases line up with TRBD1. CDR1 MNHEY and CDR2 SVGAGI come from the germline V gene. This CDR3 region has 15 residues. V lost 5 bases, J lost 12 bases, and 16 bases stayed unmatched. The CDR3, as DNA: TGTGCCAGCAGTAGGGTAACCACGGGACAGGGGCTTCTGTACTTC. This sequence encodes CASSRVTTGQGLLYF.

The chain is built from TRBV7-2 and TRBJ2-3; possibly TRBD2 for D (6 bases). The CDR3 sequence is 14 residues long. V dropped 0 bases and J dropped 4 bases, with 8 bases sitting between them. The V gene's germline CDR1 is SGHTA and CDR2 FQGNSA. The CDR3 loop reads CASSLAASADTQYF. The CDR3 DNA reads as TGTGCCAGCAGCTTAGCGGCTAGCGCAGATACGCAGTATTTT.

This clonotype was found a few times. An end of the junction does not agree with germline; a read error may underlie this. The chain has TRBV5-1 and TRBJ2-3; possible D gene TRBD1, 6 bases. CDR1 is SGHRS and CDR2 is YFSETQ in the germline V gene. The CDR3 loop spans 14 amino acids. The CDR3 protein is CASSRGQGTDTQYF. CDR3 nucleotides: TGTGCCAGCAGTCGAGGGCAGGGGACAGATACGCAGTATTTT.

This chain's CDR3 is CASNLGALNTEAFF. The CDR3 DNA reads as TGTGCCAGCAATCTGGGAGCCCTGAACACTGAAGCTTTCTTT. This rearrangement joins TRBV9 to TRBJ1-1; D unclear. This CDR3 has 14 amino acids. V lost 6 bases and J lost 0, with 12 bases in between. The germline V gene encodes CDR1 SGDLS and CDR2 YYNGEE.